Following are 21 T cell receptor beta chains from one sample sequenced in a study of blood T cell repertoires in COVID-19. TCRdb keeps only in-frame clones here, not all; method: immunoSEQ multiplex PCR. The data show around 150,000 clones, roughly 86% seen once. The sequencing input was peripheral blood. The receptors were gathered from a woman in her sixties who had recovered from COVID-19.

The chain employs TRBV21-1 and TRBJ2-7; TRBD1 reflects the table's D call only, with no check against the DNA. TRBV21-1 is tagged as a pseudogene. This CDR3 has 15 amino acids. The CDR3 is CASICGTGVTYEQYF. CDR3 DNA: TGTGCCAGCATCTGCGGGACAGGGGTGACCTACGAGCAGTACTTC.

The chain combines TRBV11-3 with TRBJ1-1, with D perhaps matching TRBD1 (5 bases). Deletions cut 5 bases from V and 3 bases from J, with 10 bases between. This CDR3 is 13 amino acids long. Germline V gene lookup returns CDR1 SGHNT and CDR2 YENEEA. The CDR3, as DNA: TGTGCCAGCAGCGTCCGCAGGGACACTGAAGCTTTCTTT. It encodes CASSVRRDTEAFF.

The genes are TRBV6-5 and TRBJ1-5, with a weak D call TRBD1 (6 bases). Per germline, CDR1 MNHEY and CDR2 SVGAGI. CDR3 length equals 13 residues. V lost 5 bases and J 7 bases, leaving 12 bases between the germline ends. CDR3 sequence: CASSTQGEQPQHF. CDR3 DNA: TGTGCCAGCAGTACACAGGGCGAACAGCCCCAGCATTTT.

The CDR3 is CASSYGQGTTSSTDTQYF. Written as DNA, the CDR3 is TGCGCCAGCAGCTACGGACAGGGGACGACCTCTAGCACAGATACGCAGTATTTT. This chain connects TRBV5-1 to TRBJ2-3; TRBD1 matches 9 bases. Germline V gives CDR1 SGHRS, CDR2 YFSETQ. V shed 3 bases, J shed 0 bases, and the junction held 11 bases outside the gene matches. There are 18 residues in the CDR3.

The genes are TRBV5-6 and TRBJ2-3; tentative D call: TRBD2 (6 bases). The CDR3 has 16 amino acids. Germline-derived CDR1 and CDR2 are SGHDT and YYEEEE. V lost 3 bases and J lost 0, with 14 bases in between. The chain's CDR3 is CASSSGRRGSTDTQYF. The CDR3 DNA reads TGTGCCAGCAGCTCCGGGCGGCGGGGTAGCACAGATACGCAGTATTTT.

As concerns this clone: Other DNA sequences in this sample translate to the same CDR3. The V and J genes are TRBV18 and TRBJ1-1; a possible D gene is TRBD1 (5 bases). Trimming took 6 bases from V and 1 from J, leaving 9 bases between them. There are 13 residues in the CDR3. Germline V CDR1 and CDR2: KGHSH, LQKENI. The chain's CDR3 is CASSQGENTEAFF. The CDR3 DNA reads TGTGCCAGCTCGCAAGGGGAGAACACTGAAGCTTTCTTT.

The CDR3 DNA follows: TGCGCCAGCTCCTCCGACCCAGGGGCCTATAATTCACCCCTCCACTTT. Its protein is CASSSDPGAYNSPLHF. This chain links TRBV5-1 with TRBJ1-6, with D maybe TRBD1 (6 bases). The CDR3 spans 16 residues. V dropped 7 bases and J dropped 2 bases, with 16 bases sitting between them. The germline gives CDR1 SGHRS, CDR2 YFSETQ.

V is TRBV3-1 (or the pseudogene TRBV3-2) and J is TRBJ1-4; D uncertain. Trimming pared 4 bases from V and 7 bases from J, leaving 7 bases between. Germline CDR1 is LGHDT and CDR2 is YNNKEL (reference sequence). This CDR3 has 12 residues. DNA for the CDR3: TGTGCCAGCAGCCGGGAGTTTGAAAAACTGTTTTTT. Translating it yields CASSREFEKLFF.

The chain employs TRBV27 and TRBJ1-2, with 9 bases matching TRBD1. J was trimmed by 4 bases and V by 6 bases; bases with no gene match: 9. The CDR3 runs 15 residues. Germline lookup yields CDR1 MNHEY and CDR2 SMNVEV (reference sequence). The CDR3 sequence is CASRSTGGASYGYTF. DNA for the CDR3: TGTGCCAGCAGGTCCACAGGGGGCGCCTCCTATGGCTACACCTTC.

The CDR3 DNA follows: TGTGCCAGCAGTTTGGCGGGGGCAACGAACACTGAAGCTTTCTTT. Amino acids: CASSLAGATNTEAFF. V gene TRBV28 combines with J gene TRBJ1-1, with D perhaps matching TRBD1 (6 bases). With 3 bases removed from V and 1 base from J, the gap between germline ends came to 12 bases. Per germline, CDR1 MDHEN and CDR2 SYDVKM. The CDR3 is made up of 15 amino acids.

This chain connects TRBV21-1 to TRBJ2-3; TRBD2 is the table's D call and was not checked against the DNA. TRBV21-1 is termed a pseudogene. This CDR3 has 20 amino acids. CDR3 bases: TGTGCCAGCAGCAAAGAGTTTCGACTAGCGGGGGCCTATAGCACAGATACGCAGTATTTT. Encoded protein: CASSKEFRLAGAYSTDTQYF.

The CDR3 nucleotides are TGTGCCAGTTGGGCTGGGGGCGTTTATACGGAAGCTTTCTTT. Translated, it gives CASWAGGVYTEAFF. The chain couples TRBV19 to TRBJ1-1, with D possibly TRBD1 on 6 matching bases. With 8 bases removed from V and 8 bases from J, the gap between germline ends came to 21 bases. The CDR3 loop spans 14 amino acids. Germline V lookup: CDR1 LNHDA, CDR2 SQIVND (reference sequence).

This clone showed up just once. The chain is built from TRBV5-4 and TRBJ2-2; 11 nucleotides match TRBD2. V shed 3 bases and J 4 bases; nucleotides not matched to a gene: 2. The CDR3 covers 15 residues. Germline values: CDR1 SGHNT, CDR2 YYREEE (reference sequence). The CDR3 is CASSSSGGTTGELFF. The CDR3 DNA follows: TGTGCCAGCAGCTCTAGCGGGGGGACCACCGGGGAGCTGTTTTTT.

In DNA, the CDR3 is TGTGCCAGCAGTTCCGCGGGTAAGAACACTGAAGCTTTCTTT. It codes for CASSSAGKNTEAFF. The chain employs TRBV6-5 and TRBJ1-1, with D hard to call. V gave up 4 bases and J gave up 1 base, with 10 bases separating them. The germline V gene encodes CDR1 MNHEY and CDR2 SVGAGI. The CDR3 is 14 amino acids.

The chain has TRBV10-2 and TRBJ1-4; no definite D call. The CDR3 totals 15 residues. Trimming left V 3 bases short and J 0 bases short, with 8 bases between. CDR1 and CDR2 from the germline V gene are WSHSY and SAAADI. The CDR3 spells CASSDSGATNEKLFF. CDR3 sequence (DNA): TGCGCCAGCAGTGATTCAGGTGCAACTAATGAAAAACTGTTTTTT.

The chain couples TRBV6-6 to TRBJ2-3; a weak D match, TRBD1 (5 bases). Germline CDR1 and CDR2: MNHNY and SVGAGI (reference sequence). This CDR3 has 13 amino acids. V shed 4 bases and J shed 2 bases, with 7 bases lying between them. CDR3 loop: CASSFGATDTQYF. In DNA, the CDR3 is TGTGCCAGCAGTTTTGGGGCCACAGATACGCAGTATTTT.

V and J are TRBV5-8 and TRBJ1-4; D gene uncertain. The CDR3 is 14 amino acids. Per germline, CDR1 SGHTS and CDR2 YDEGEE. Trimming cost V 1 base and J 8 bases, with 12 bases left between them. Here the CDR3 reads CASSLYRVGEKLFF. The DNA of the CDR3 is TGTGCCAGCAGCTTGTATCGGGTTGGAGAAAAACTGTTTTTT.

The V and J genes are TRBV3-1 (or the pseudogene TRBV3-2) and TRBJ2-7; TRBD1 aligns across 9 bases. CDR1 and CDR2 from the germline V gene are LGHDT and YNNKEL (reference sequence). V lost 4 bases, J lost 4 bases, and 8 bases stayed unmatched. The CDR3 is 15 amino acids. The CDR3 DNA is TGTGCCAGCAGCCGAACAGGGGGCTTTGAGTACGAGCAGTACTTC. Translating gives CASSRTGGFEYEQYF.

The rearrangement links TRBV12-3 or TRBV12-4 to TRBJ1-1, with D unresolved. V shed 6 bases and J shed 4 bases, with 12 bases lying between them. This CDR3 has 13 amino acids. CDR3 bases: TGTGCCAGCAGCTTTCGGGGTGCCACTGAAGCTTTCTTT. Translation: CASSFRGATEAFF.

The genes are TRBV3-1 (or the pseudogene TRBV3-2) and TRBJ1-2, with TRBD1 matching over 7 bases. CDR1 and CDR2 (germline): LGHDT, YNNKEL (reference sequence). The V gene end was trimmed by 8 bases and the J gene end by 3 bases; junction bases not matched to a gene: 21. This CDR3 region has 18 residues. The CDR3 is CASSTGLTGKLDDYGYTF. CDR3 in DNA: TGTGCCAGCTCGACGGGGTTGACAGGGAAATTAGATGACTATGGCTACACCTTC.

V gene TRBV4-1 combines with J gene TRBJ1-4, with D possibly TRBD1 on 6 matching bases. This CDR3 region has 14 residues. Germline CDR1 and CDR2: MGHRA and YSYEKL. Deletions cut 2 bases from V and 7 bases from J, with 11 bases between. The CDR3 here is CASSQREGGEKLFF. CDR3 sequence (DNA): TGCGCCAGCAGCCAAAGGGAGGGGGGTGAAAAACTGTTTTTT.